These T cell receptor beta chains were read from a single sample in a study of blood T cell repertoires in COVID-19. Method: immunoSEQ multiplex PCR; TCRdb's copy keeps in-frame clones and lacks some. The profile shows roughly 200,000 clones, about three quarters of them singletons. Sequencing was performed on peripheral blood. The receptors were gathered from a woman in her 50s with active or convalescent COVID-19. The CDR3 runs from the conserved cysteine through the conserved F or W. The D gene is left open where the match is weak. The size of a clone is reported for some rows only, either as once, few or many, or as a class for expanded clones.

v_gene: TRBV30
d_gene: -
j_gene: TRBJ1-1
abundance: -
CDR3aa: CAWAKDSYTEAFF
CDR3nt: TGTGCCTGGGCTAAGGACAGTTATACTGAAGCTTTCTTT

v_gene: TRBV5-1
d_gene: -
j_gene: TRBJ2-3
abundance: -
CDR3aa: CASSLEDNPSTDTQYF
CDR3nt: TGCGCCAGCAGCTTGGAGGACAATCCCAGCACAGATACGCAGTATTTT

v_gene: TRBV10-2
d_gene: TRBD2
j_gene: TRBJ2-3
abundance: -
CDR3aa: CASSESGLASDTQYF
CDR3nt: TGCGCCAGCAGTGAGTCAGGACTAGCATCAGATACGCAGTATTTT

v_gene: TRBV6-1
d_gene: -
j_gene: TRBJ2-1
abundance: -
CDR3aa: CASSDAGIANFDNEQFF
CDR3nt: TGTGCCAGCAGTGACGCCGGGATAGCGAACTTCGACAATGAGCAGTTCTTC

v_gene: TRBV7-2
d_gene: TRBD2
j_gene: TRBJ2-3
abundance: -
CDR3aa: CASTLSGGGDTQYF
CDR3nt: TGTGCCAGCACCCTTAGCGGGGGGGGAGATACGCAGTATTTT

v_gene: TRBV13
d_gene: TRBD1
j_gene: TRBJ1-6
abundance: -
CDR3aa: CASSWGQPYNSPLHF
CDR3nt: TGTGCCAGCAGCTGGGGACAGCCATATAATTCACCCCTCCACTTT

v_gene: TRBV7-9
d_gene: TRBD2
j_gene: TRBJ2-2
abundance: -
CDR3aa: CASSLGTSGTGELFF
CDR3nt: TGTGCCAGCAGCCTCGGGACTAGCGGGACCGGGGAGCTGTTTTTT

v_gene: TRBV7-9
d_gene: -
j_gene: TRBJ2-7
abundance: few
CDR3aa: CASRDSSAYEQYF
CDR3nt: TGTGCCAGCAGAGATTCTAGTGCCTACGAGCAGTACTTC

v_gene: TRBV6-1
d_gene: -
j_gene: TRBJ1-6
abundance: -
CDR3aa: CASSESGDSPLHF
CDR3nt: TGTGCCAGCAGTGAATCAGGGGACTCACCCCTCCACTTT

v_gene: TRBV29-1
d_gene: -
j_gene: TRBJ1-1
abundance: -
CDR3aa: CSVETPGWNTEAFF
CDR3nt: TGCAGCGTTGAAACCCCGGGGTGGAACACTGAAGCTTTCTTT

v_gene: TRBV4-3
d_gene: -
j_gene: TRBJ2-3
abundance: -
CDR3aa: CASSQGGAGGTDTQYF
CDR3nt: TGCGCCAGCAGCCAAGGGGGGGCGGGAGGCACAGATACGCAGTATTTT

v_gene: TRBV19
d_gene: TRBD1
j_gene: TRBJ1-2
abundance: -
CDR3aa: CASRPGTGLLFGGYTF
CDR3nt: TGTGCCAGTAGGCCCGGGACAGGCCTCCTCTTCGGCGGCTACACCTTC

v_gene: TRBV13
d_gene: TRBD1
j_gene: TRBJ1-2
abundance: -
CDR3aa: CASSLGRQGLGYTF
CDR3nt: TGTGCCAGCAGCTTGGGGAGACAGGGTCTTGGCTACACCTTC

v_gene: TRBV9
d_gene: -
j_gene: TRBJ2-2
abundance: few
CDR3aa: CASSSSRDTGELFF
CDR3nt: TGTGCCAGCAGCTCCAGCAGGGACACCGGGGAGCTGTTTTTT

v_gene: TRBV20-1
d_gene: TRBD1
j_gene: TRBJ2-7
abundance: -
CDR3aa: CSASQTGKAHEQYF
CDR3nt: TGCAGTGCTAGTCAGACAGGGAAGGCCCACGAGCAGTACTTC

v_gene: TRBV19
d_gene: -
j_gene: TRBJ2-2
abundance: many
CDR3aa: CASKGLAWDTGELFF
CDR3nt: TGTGCCAGTAAAGGCCTAGCCTGGGACACCGGGGAGCTGTTTTTT

v_gene: TRBV2
d_gene: -
j_gene: TRBJ1-2
abundance: -
CDR3aa: CASSLPGQSWGYTF
CDR3nt: TGTGCCAGCAGTCTTCCGGGACAATCATGGGGCTACACCTTC

v_gene: TRBV25-1
d_gene: -
j_gene: TRBJ1-2
abundance: -
CDR3aa: CASSNSAEGYTF
CDR3nt: TGTGCCAGCAGTAACTCCGCGGAGGGCTACACCTTC

v_gene: TRBV4-2
d_gene: -
j_gene: TRBJ1-5
abundance: -
CDR3aa: CASSQEGGSNQPQHF
CDR3nt: TGTGCCAGCAGCCAAGAAGGAGGATCCAATCAGCCCCAGCATTTT

v_gene: TRBV28
d_gene: TRBD1
j_gene: TRBJ2-1
abundance: once
CDR3aa: CASSSPRDSSRMGDEQFF
CDR3nt: TGTGCCAGCAGTTCGCCCCGGGACAGCTCTAGAATGGGCGATGAGCAGTTCTTC

v_gene: TRBV2
d_gene: -
j_gene: TRBJ2-7
abundance: few
CDR3aa: CASRGGQSYEQYF
CDR3nt: TGTGCCAGCAGAGGAGGACAGTCCTACGAGCAGTACTTC

v_gene: TRBV7-2
d_gene: TRBD2
j_gene: TRBJ2-2
abundance: -
CDR3aa: CASSLDGTSGVGELFF
CDR3nt: TGTGCCAGCAGCTTAGATGGGACTAGCGGGGTCGGGGAGCTGTTTTTT

v_gene: TRBV7-3
d_gene: TRBD2
j_gene: TRBJ2-1
abundance: few
CDR3aa: CASSPTSGRAGEQFF
CDR3nt: TGTGCCAGCAGTCCGACTAGCGGGAGGGCTGGTGAGCAGTTCTTC

v_gene: TRBV6-5
d_gene: TRBD1
j_gene: TRBJ1-1
abundance: -
CDR3aa: CASSYGTGDEAFF
CDR3nt: TGTGCCAGCAGTTACGGGACAGGTGATGAAGCTTTCTTT

v_gene: TRBV14
d_gene: -
j_gene: TRBJ2-1
abundance: -
CDR3aa: CASSQDKQAAIYNEQFF
CDR3nt: TGTGCCAGCAGCCAAGATAAACAGGCGGCAATCTACAATGAGCAGTTCTTC

v_gene: TRBV19
d_gene: TRBD1
j_gene: TRBJ2-4
abundance: -
CDR3aa: CASIEGGTGKNIQYF
CDR3nt: TGTGCCAGTATAGAGGGAGGGACAGGGAAAAACATTCAGTACTTC

v_gene: TRBV9
d_gene: -
j_gene: TRBJ1-3
abundance: once
CDR3aa: CASSVNPGTPGLGNTIYF
CDR3nt: TGTGCCAGCAGCGTAAACCCCGGGACTCCCGGATTAGGAAACACCATATATTTT

v_gene: TRBV28
d_gene: -
j_gene: TRBJ1-2
abundance: -
CDR3aa: CASRDLTRAYGYTF
CDR3nt: TGTGCCAGCAGAGATCTTACTCGCGCCTATGGCTACACCTTC

v_gene: TRBV7-3
d_gene: -
j_gene: TRBJ2-7
abundance: -
CDR3aa: CASSLRWGTLDEQYF
CDR3nt: TGTGCCAGCAGCTTAAGGTGGGGGACACTGGACGAGCAGTACTTC

v_gene: TRBV9
d_gene: -
j_gene: TRBJ2-7
abundance: -
CDR3aa: CASSVAPGSAYEQYF
CDR3nt: TGTGCCAGCAGCGTGGCTCCCGGAAGCGCCTACGAGCAGTACTTC

v_gene: TRBV7-2
d_gene: -
j_gene: TRBJ2-7
abundance: -
CDR3aa: CASSLGRFYEQYF
CDR3nt: TGTGCCAGCAGCTTAGGGCGGTTCTACGAGCAGTACTTC

v_gene: TRBV9
d_gene: -
j_gene: TRBJ2-1
abundance: few
CDR3aa: CASSVGVGSGYNEQFF
CDR3nt: TGTGCCAGCAGCGTAGGGGTAGGGTCGGGGTACAATGAGCAGTTCTTC

v_gene: TRBV5-6
d_gene: -
j_gene: TRBJ2-5
abundance: -
CDR3aa: CASSLAVYQETQYF
CDR3nt: TGTGCCAGCAGCTTGGCAGTTTACCAAGAGACCCAGTACTTC

v_gene: TRBV15
d_gene: -
j_gene: TRBJ1-6
abundance: -
CDR3aa: CATSRDPEGNSPLHF
CDR3nt: TGTGCCACCAGCAGAGATCCCGAGGGTAATTCACCCCTCCACTTT

v_gene: TRBV6-1
d_gene: -
j_gene: TRBJ1-3
abundance: -
CDR3aa: CASSDVGRGAGNTIYF
CDR3nt: TGTGCCAGCAGTGATGTGGGCAGGGGAGCTGGAAACACCATATATTTT

v_gene: TRBV2
d_gene: -
j_gene: TRBJ1-2
abundance: -
CDR3aa: CASRGGGYGYTF
CDR3nt: TGTGCCAGCAGGGGAGGAGGTTACGGCTACACCTTC

v_gene: TRBV7-3
d_gene: TRBD2
j_gene: TRBJ2-3
abundance: -
CDR3aa: CASSFGPPGGPTDTQYF
CDR3nt: TGTGCCAGCAGCTTTGGTCCTCCGGGAGGGCCCACAGATACGCAGTATTTT

v_gene: TRBV11-1
d_gene: -
j_gene: TRBJ2-7
abundance: -
CDR3aa: CASSPDSSYEQYF
CDR3nt: TGTGCCAGCAGTCCTGACAGCTCCTACGAGCAGTACTTC

v_gene: TRBV7-8
d_gene: TRBD2
j_gene: TRBJ2-3
abundance: -
CDR3aa: CASSSRPGLAGGRDTQYF
CDR3nt: TGTGCCAGCAGCTCTCGACCGGGACTAGCGGGGGGGAGGGATACGCAGTATTTT

v_gene: TRBV28
d_gene: TRBD1
j_gene: TRBJ1-6
abundance: -
CDR3aa: CASSPSDRRYSPLHF
CDR3nt: TGTGCCAGCAGCCCCTCGGACAGGAGGTATTCACCCCTCCACTTT

v_gene: TRBV5-4
d_gene: -
j_gene: TRBJ1-3
abundance: -
CDR3aa: CASSLGGGAAGNTIYF
CDR3nt: TGTGCCAGCAGCTTGGGCGGCGGGGCGGCTGGAAACACCATATATTTT